This T cell receptor beta chain came from a study of T cells after yellow fever vaccination. Study findings and constraints: Most clones from primary vaccination resurfaced after the booster (96% CD4, 75% to 90% CD8). Repertoires obtained by FACS sorting could include abundant clonotypes that entered as contaminants from the bulk population.

Concerning this clonotype itself: Its antigen is as yet unknown.

V lost 4 bases to trimming and J lost 7 bases, with 16 bases between them. This CDR3 is built from 14 residues. Using its own MiXCR run on the 5' RACE reads, TCRdb lists one record per CDR3 protein. The table lists a few hundred thousand distinct CDR3 sequences, less than 8.5% of them singletons. The V gene is TRBV12-3 or TRBV12-4, the J gene TRBJ1-2, with D tentatively TRBD1 (6 bases). This TCR derives from a man aged 25 to 45 who received the YFV17D yellow fever vaccine. This material consisted of CD4+ T cells sorted from PBMCs, taken 15 days after the yellow fever booster vaccination. CDR3: CASSSTGPSSGYTF. The CDR3 DNA reads as TGTGCCAGCAGTTCTACAGGGCCCTCGAGTGGCTACACCTTC.